This TCR beta chain was captured in a study of T-cell memory formation after mild COVID-19. Germline-derived CDR1 and CDR2 are MNHEY and SMNVEV (reference sequence). CDR3 length equals 14 residues. V was cut by 8 bases and J by 4 bases, with 18 bases left in between. TCRdb reprocessed the 5' RACE reads with MiXCR, giving one entry per CDR3 protein. The data show under 150,000 distinct CDR3 sequences, about 20% seen once. This clonotype came up once. This receptor was taken from a man aged 18 to 29 who had mild COVID-19 (a few samples of this study predate the infection). Cell type and time point are not known. The chain has TRBV27 and TRBJ2-7; D not resolved. Sequencing was performed on PBMCs or a T cell subset sorted from them (not recorded which). The CDR3 DNA reads as TGTGCCAGCCAAGTGGGTCAGTCCTCATACGAGCAGTACTTC. Its protein is CASQVGQSSYEQYF.